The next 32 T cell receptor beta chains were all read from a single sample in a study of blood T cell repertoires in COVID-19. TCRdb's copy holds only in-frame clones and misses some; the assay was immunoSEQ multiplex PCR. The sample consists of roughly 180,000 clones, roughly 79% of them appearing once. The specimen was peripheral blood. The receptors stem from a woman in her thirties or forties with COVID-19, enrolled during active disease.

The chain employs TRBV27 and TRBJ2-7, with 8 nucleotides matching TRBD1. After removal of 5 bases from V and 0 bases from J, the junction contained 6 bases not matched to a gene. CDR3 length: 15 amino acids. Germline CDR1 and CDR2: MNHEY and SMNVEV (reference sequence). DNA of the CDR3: TGTGCCAGCAGTCTCGGACAGGGACTCTCCTACGAGCAGTACTTC. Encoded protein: CASSLGQGLSYEQYF.

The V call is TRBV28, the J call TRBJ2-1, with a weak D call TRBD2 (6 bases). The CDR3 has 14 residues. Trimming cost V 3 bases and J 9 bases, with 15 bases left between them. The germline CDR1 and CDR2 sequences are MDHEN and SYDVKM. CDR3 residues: CASSLDGRMAEQFF. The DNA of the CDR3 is TGTGCCAGCAGTTTGGACGGGAGAATGGCTGAGCAGTTCTTC.

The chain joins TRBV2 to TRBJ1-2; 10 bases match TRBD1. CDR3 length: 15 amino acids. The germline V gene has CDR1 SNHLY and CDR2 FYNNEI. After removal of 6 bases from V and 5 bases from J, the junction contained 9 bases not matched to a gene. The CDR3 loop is CASRAETGGQYGYTF. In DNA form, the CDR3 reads TGTGCCAGCAGAGCGGAGACAGGGGGCCAATATGGCTACACCTTC.

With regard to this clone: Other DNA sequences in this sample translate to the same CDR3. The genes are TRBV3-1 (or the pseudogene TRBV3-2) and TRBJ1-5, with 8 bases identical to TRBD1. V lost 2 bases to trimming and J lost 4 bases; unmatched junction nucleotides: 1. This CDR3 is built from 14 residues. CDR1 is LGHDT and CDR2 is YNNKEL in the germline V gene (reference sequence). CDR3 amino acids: CASSQTGGNQPQHF. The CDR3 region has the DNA TGTGCCAGCAGCCAAACAGGGGGAAATCAGCCCCAGCATTTT.

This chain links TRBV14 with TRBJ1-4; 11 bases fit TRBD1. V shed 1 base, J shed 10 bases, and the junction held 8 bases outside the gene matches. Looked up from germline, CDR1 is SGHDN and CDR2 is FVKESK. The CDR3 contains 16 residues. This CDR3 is CASSQATGTGGGKLFF. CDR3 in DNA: TGTGCCAGCAGCCAAGCTACTGGGACAGGGGGTGGAAAACTGTTTTTT.

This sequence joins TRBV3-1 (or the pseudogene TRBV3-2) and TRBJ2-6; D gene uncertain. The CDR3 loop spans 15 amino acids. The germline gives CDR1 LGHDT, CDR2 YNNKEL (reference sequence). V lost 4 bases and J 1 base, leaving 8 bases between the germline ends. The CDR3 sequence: CASSLTASGANVLTF. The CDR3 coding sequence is TGTGCCAGCAGCCTTACAGCATCTGGGGCCAACGTCCTGACTTTC.

The chain's CDR3 is CASSPDTAQPQHF. The CDR3 DNA follows: TGTGCCAGCAGCCCCGACACCGCACAGCCCCAGCATTTT. This chain uses TRBV6-5 with TRBJ1-5, with D unclear. With 6 bases removed from V and 7 bases from J, the gap between germline ends came to 13 bases. The CDR3 totals 13 residues. Per germline, CDR1 MNHEY and CDR2 SVGAGI.

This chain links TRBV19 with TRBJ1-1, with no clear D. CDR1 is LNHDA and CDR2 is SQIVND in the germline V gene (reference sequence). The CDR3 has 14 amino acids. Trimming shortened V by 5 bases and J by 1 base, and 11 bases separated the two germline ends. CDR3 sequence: CASSPQTGNTEAFF. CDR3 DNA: TGTGCCAGTAGTCCCCAGACTGGGAACACTGAAGCTTTCTTT.

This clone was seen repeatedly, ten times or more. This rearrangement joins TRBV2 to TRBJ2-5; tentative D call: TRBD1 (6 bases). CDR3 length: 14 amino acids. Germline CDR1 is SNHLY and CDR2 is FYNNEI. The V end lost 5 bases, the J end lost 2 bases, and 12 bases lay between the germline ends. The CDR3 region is CASSRQELQETQYF. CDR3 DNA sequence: TGTGCCAGCAGTAGACAGGAACTTCAAGAGACCCAGTACTTC.

The CDR3 protein is CASSDRVSNQPQHF. The CDR3 coding sequence is TGTGCCAGCAGCGACAGGGTAAGCAATCAGCCCCAGCATTTT. The rearrangement uses TRBV6-2 or TRBV6-3 and TRBJ1-5, with 7 bases fitting TRBD1. The junction had 3 bases not matched to a gene; V was cut back by 6 bases and J by 1 base. The CDR3 spans 14 residues. Germline-derived CDR1 and CDR2 are MNHEY and SVGEGT.

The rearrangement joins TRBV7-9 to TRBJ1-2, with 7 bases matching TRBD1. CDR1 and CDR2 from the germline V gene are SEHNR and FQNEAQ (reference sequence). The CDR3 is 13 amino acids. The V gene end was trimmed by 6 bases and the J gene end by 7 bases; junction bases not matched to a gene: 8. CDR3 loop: CASSSQGEAGYTF. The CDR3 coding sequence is TGTGCCAGCAGTTCGCAGGGGGAGGCTGGCTACACCTTC.

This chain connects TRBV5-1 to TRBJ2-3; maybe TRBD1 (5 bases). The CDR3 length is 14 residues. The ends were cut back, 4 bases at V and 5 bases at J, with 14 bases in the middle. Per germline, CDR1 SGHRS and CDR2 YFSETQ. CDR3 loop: CASSLDNPKDTQYF. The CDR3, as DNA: TGCGCCAGCAGCCTGGACAACCCCAAAGATACGCAGTATTTT. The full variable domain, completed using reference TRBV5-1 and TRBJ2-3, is KAGVTQTPRYLIKTRGQQVTLSCSPISGHRSVSWYQQTPGQGLQFLFEYFSETQRNKGNFPGRFSGRQFSNSRSEMNVSTLELGDSALYLCASSLDNPKDTQYFGPGTRLTVL.

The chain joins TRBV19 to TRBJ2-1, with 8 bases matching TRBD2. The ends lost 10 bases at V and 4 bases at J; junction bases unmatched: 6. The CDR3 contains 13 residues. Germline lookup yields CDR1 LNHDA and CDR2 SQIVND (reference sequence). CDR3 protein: CATRAGVYNEQFF. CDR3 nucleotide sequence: TGTGCCACTCGAGCGGGGGTATACAATGAGCAGTTCTTC.

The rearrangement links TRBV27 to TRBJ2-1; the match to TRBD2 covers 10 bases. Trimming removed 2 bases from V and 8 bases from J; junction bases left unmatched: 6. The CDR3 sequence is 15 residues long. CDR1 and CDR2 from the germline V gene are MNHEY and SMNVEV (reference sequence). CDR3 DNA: TGTGCCAGCAGTTTAGAGACCGGGACTAGCGATGAGCAGTTCTTC. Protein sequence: CASSLETGTSDEQFF.

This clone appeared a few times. CDR3 DNA: TGTGCCAGCAGTTTACAGGGACTCACTGAAGCTTTCTTT. It translates to CASSLQGLTEAFF. V gene TRBV28 combines with J gene TRBJ1-1; tentatively, D is TRBD1 (5 bases). The germline gives CDR1 MDHEN, CDR2 SYDVKM. V lost 2 bases, J lost 4 bases, and 8 bases lay in between. This CDR3 has 13 residues.

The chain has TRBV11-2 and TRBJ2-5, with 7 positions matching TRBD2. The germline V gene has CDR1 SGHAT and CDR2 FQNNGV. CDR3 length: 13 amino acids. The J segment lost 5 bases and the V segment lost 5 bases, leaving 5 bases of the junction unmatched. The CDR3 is CASSLGGGETQYF. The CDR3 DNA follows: TGTGCCAGCAGCCTTGGGGGGGGTGAGACCCAGTACTTC.

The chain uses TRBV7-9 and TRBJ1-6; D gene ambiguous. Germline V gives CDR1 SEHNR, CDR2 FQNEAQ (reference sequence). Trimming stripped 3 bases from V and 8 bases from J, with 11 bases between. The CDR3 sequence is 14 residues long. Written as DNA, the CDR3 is TGTGCCAGCAGCTTTCAGGCCCCTCATTCACCCCTCCACTTT. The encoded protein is CASSFQAPHSPLHF.

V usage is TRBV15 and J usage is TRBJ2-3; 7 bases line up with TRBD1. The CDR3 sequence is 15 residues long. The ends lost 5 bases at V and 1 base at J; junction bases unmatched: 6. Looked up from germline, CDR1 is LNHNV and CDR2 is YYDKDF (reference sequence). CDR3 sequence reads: CATSGRQGGTDTQYF. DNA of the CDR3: TGTGCCACCAGCGGGAGACAGGGTGGCACAGATACGCAGTATTTT.

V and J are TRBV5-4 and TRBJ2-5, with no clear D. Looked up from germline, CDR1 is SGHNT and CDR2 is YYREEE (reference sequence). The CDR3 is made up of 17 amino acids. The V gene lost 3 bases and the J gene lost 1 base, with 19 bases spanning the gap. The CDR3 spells CASSSGEPTSSQETQYF. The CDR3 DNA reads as TGTGCCAGCAGCTCCGGAGAACCAACATCATCCCAAGAGACCCAGTACTTC.

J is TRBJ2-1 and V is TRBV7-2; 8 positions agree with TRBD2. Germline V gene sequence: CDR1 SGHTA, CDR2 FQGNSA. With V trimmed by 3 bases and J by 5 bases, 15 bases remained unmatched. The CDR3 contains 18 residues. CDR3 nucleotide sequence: TGTGCCAGCAGCTTGGCGTCTAGCGGGCGTCATTTCGACAATGAGCAGTTCTTC. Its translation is CASSLASSGRHFDNEQFF.

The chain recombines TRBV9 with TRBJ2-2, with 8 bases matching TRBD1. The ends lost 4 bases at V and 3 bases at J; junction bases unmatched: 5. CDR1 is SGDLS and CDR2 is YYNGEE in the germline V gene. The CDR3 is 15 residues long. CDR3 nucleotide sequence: TGTGCCAGCAGCAGACAGGGGTTTGACACCGGGGAGCTGTTTTTT. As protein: CASSRQGFDTGELFF.

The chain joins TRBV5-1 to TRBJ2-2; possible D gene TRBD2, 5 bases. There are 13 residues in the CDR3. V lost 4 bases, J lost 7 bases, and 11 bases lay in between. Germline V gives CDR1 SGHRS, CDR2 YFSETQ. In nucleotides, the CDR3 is TGCGCCAGCAGCAGGTCGGAGGTCGGGGAGCTGTTTTTT. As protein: CASSRSEVGELFF.

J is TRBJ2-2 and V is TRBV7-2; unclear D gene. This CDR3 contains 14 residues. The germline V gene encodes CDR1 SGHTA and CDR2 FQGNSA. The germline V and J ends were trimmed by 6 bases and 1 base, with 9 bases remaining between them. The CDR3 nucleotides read TGTGCCAGCAGGGCCATAATGAACACCGGGGAGCTGTTTTTT. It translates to CASRAIMNTGELFF.

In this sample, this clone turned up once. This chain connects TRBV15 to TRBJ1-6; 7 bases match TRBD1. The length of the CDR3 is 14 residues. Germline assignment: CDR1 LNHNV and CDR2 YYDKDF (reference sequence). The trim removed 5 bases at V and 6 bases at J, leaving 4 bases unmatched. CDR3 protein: CATSRDRFNSPLHF. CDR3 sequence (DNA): TGTGCCACCAGCCGGGACAGATTTAATTCACCCCTCCACTTT. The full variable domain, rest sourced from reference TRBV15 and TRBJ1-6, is DAMVIQNPRYQVTQFGKPVTLSCSQTLNHNVMYWYQQKSSQAPKLLFHYYDKDFNNEADTPDNFQSRRPNTSFCFLDIRSPGLGDTAMYLCATSRDRFNSPLHFGNGTRLTVT.

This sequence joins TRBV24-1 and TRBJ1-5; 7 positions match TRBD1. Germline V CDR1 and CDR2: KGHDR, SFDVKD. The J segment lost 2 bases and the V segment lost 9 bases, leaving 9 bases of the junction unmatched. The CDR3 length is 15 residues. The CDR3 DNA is TGTGCCACCGACGCGCAAGACAGGGGCAATCAGCCCCAGCATTTT. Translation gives CATDAQDRGNQPQHF.

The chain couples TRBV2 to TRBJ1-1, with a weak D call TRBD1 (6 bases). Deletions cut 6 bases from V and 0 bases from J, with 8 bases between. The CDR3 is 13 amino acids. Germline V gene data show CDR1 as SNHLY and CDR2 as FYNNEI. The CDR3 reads CASSQGMNTEAFF. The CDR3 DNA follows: TGTGCCAGCAGCCAGGGGATGAACACTGAAGCTTTCTTT.

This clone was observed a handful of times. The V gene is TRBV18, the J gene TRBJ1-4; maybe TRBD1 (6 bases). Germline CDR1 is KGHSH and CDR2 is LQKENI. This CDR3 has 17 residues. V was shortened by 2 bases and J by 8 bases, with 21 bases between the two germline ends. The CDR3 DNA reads TGTGCCAGCTCACCAGCGAGGGTTGGGGGCGCCGGCGAAAAACTGTTTTTT. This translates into CASSPARVGGAGEKLFF.

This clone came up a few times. CDR3 in amino acids: CASSDQVLDQPQHF. CDR3 nucleotide sequence: TGTGCCAGCAGTGATCAGGTGTTGGATCAGCCCCAGCATTTT. The gene calls are TRBV2 and TRBJ1-5; no reliable D call. Germline CDR1 reads SNHLY; CDR2 reads FYNNEI. CDR3 length: 14 residues. Deletions cut 3 bases from V and 5 bases from J, with 11 bases between.

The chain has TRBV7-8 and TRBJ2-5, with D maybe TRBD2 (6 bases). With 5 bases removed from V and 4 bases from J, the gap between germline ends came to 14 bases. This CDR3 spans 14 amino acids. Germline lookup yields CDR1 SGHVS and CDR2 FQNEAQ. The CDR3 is CASSGGTVRETQYF. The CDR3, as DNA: TGTGCCAGCAGCGGGGGGACGGTCCGAGAGACCCAGTACTTC. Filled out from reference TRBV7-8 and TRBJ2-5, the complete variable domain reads GAGVSQSPRYKVAKRGQDVALRCDPISGHVSLFWYQQALGQGPEFLTYFQNEAQLDKSGLPSDRFFAERPEGSVSTLKIQRTQQEDSAVYLCASSGGTVRETQYFGPGTRLLVL.

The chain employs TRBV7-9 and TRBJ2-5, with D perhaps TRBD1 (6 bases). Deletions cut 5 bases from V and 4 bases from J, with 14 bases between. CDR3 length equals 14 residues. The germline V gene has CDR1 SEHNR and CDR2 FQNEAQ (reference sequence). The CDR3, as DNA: TGTGCCAGCAGCCCTTTATCGACAGGAGAGACCCAGTACTTC. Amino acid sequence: CASSPLSTGETQYF.

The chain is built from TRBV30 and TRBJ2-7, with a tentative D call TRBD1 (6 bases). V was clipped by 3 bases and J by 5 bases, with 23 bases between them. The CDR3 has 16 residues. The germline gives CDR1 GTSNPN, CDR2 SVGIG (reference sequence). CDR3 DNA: TGTGCCTGGAGCAGGTGGCCAAGGCAGGGGAGTAACGAGCAGTACTTC. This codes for CAWSRWPRQGSNEQYF. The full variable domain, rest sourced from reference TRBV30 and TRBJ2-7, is SQTIHQWPATLVQPVGSPLSLECTVEGTSNPNLYWYRQAAGRGLQLLFYSVGIGQISSEVPQNLSASRPQDRQFILSSKKLLLSDSGFYLCAWSRWPRQGSNEQYFGPGTRLTVT.

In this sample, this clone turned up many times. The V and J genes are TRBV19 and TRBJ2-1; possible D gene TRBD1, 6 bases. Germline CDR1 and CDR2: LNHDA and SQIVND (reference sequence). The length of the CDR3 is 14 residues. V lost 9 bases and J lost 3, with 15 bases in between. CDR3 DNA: TGTGCCAGCTCTACAGGGCCTAACTACAATGAGCAGTTCTTC. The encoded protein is CASSTGPNYNEQFF. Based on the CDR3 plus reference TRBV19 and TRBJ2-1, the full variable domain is DGGITQSPKYLFRKEGQNVTLSCEQNLNHDAMYWYRQDPGQGLRLIYYSQIVNDFQKGDIAEGYSVSREKKESFPLTVTSAQKNPTAFYLCASSTGPNYNEQFFGPGTRLTVL.